Below, 10 T cell receptor beta chains from the same sample are listed, as sequenced in a study of blood T cells in healthy people across ages. Alongside a J-beta primer mix, a sample-barcoded 5' primer served in a second PCR lasting about 6 to 11 cycles. A single record per CDR3 protein comes from TCRdb applying MiXCR to the 5' RACE reads. The data hold about 1.8 million distinct CDR3 sequences, with 49% observed a single time. The sequencing sample was made of blood. The receptor source for this set is a middle-aged woman in good health.

This clonotype was detected only a few times. The CDR3 region has the DNA TGCGCCAGCAGCCAAGGGCGGGGGGAAGGTGAAAAACTGTTTTTT. It translates to CASSQGRGEGEKLFF. The rearrangement links TRBV4-3 to TRBJ1-4; D is perhaps TRBD1 (5 bases). CDR1 is LGHNA, CDR2 YSLEER, per germline. Trimming pared 1 base from V and 7 bases from J, leaving 13 bases between. The CDR3 is 15 residues long.

J is TRBJ2-4 and V is TRBV4-3, with 7 bases aligning to TRBD1. Per the germline V gene, CDR1 is LGHNA and CDR2 is YSLEER. This CDR3 contains 15 residues. V shed 1 base and J 7 bases; nucleotides not matched to a gene: 7. The CDR3 loop reads CASSQAPDRANIQYF. The CDR3 region has the DNA TGCGCCAGCAGCCAAGCCCCCGACAGGGCCAACATTCAGTACTTC.

The chain carries TRBV10-1 and TRBJ2-4; D ambiguous. The closer fit of TRBJ2-7 to the DNA end suggests the J call may be wrong. This CDR3 has 13 amino acids. Germline CDR1 is WNHNN and CDR2 is SYGVQD (reference sequence). This chain's CDR3 is CASSGPPTSEQYF. As DNA, the CDR3 is TGCGCCAGCAGTGGGCCACCCACATCCGAGCAGTACTTC.

The chain is built from TRBV11-2 and TRBJ2-1; TRBD1 agrees at 7 bases. The CDR3 loop spans 12 amino acids. Trimming cost V 5 bases and J 12 bases; bases outside gene matches: 7. Germline V lookup: CDR1 SGHAT, CDR2 FQNNGV. CDR3 protein: CASSRQGTVQFF. In nucleotides, the CDR3 is TGTGCCAGCAGCCGGCAGGGGACAGTGCAGTTCTTC.

This clonotype has a single count. At one boundary the junction diverges from the germline segment, which might be a read error. This chain links TRBV28 with TRBJ2-5; a possible D gene is TRBD1 (5 bases). The DNA matches TRBJ2-4 better at its end, which makes the J call doubtful. The length of the CDR3 is 14 residues. Germline V gene lookup returns CDR1 MDHEN and CDR2 SYDVKM. The CDR3 bases are TGTGCCAGCAGACCCAGGGATTCCAAAAGCATTCAGTACTTC. It yields the protein CASRPRDSKSIQYF.

The chain couples TRBV12-3 or TRBV12-4 to TRBJ1-5; D is unclear. The CDR3 is 13 residues long. Trimming removed 3 bases at V and 6 bases at J, with 9 bases between. The CDR3 bases are TGTGCCAGCAGTTTTGAGGAAGGTCAGCCCCAGCATTTT. Translation: CASSFEEGQPQHF.

The rearrangement links TRBV27 to TRBJ1-6; D is uncertain. The germline V gene encodes CDR1 MNHEY and CDR2 SMNVEV (reference sequence). The CDR3 covers 15 residues. Trimming removed 0 bases at V and 5 bases at J, with 8 bases between. Written as DNA, the CDR3 is TGTGCCAGCAGTTTATCTCCTTACAATAATTCACCCCTCCACTTT. This codes for CASSLSPYNNSPLHF.

V usage is TRBV28 and J usage is TRBJ2-5; 8 nucleotides match TRBD1. V lost 2 bases and J lost 2; bases outside the gene matches: 7. CDR1 is MDHEN and CDR2 is SYDVKM in the germline V gene. The CDR3 is 16 amino acids. CDR3 residues: CASSLQTGVRQETQYF. The DNA for the CDR3 is TGTGCCAGCAGTTTACAGACAGGGGTTCGGCAAGAGACCCAGTACTTC.

This clonotype has just a few counts. This chain uses TRBV29-1 with TRBJ2-3; possibly TRBD2 for D (6 bases). CDR3 length: 14 amino acids. Between the trimmed V and J ends, which lost 3 bases and 3 bases, there was a span of 13 bases. CDR1 is SQVTM, CDR2 ANQGSEA, per germline. CDR3: CSVEEGTTTDTQYF. The CDR3 DNA is TGCAGCGTTGAGGAGGGAACCACGACAGATACGCAGTATTTT.

The V call is TRBV11-2, the J call TRBJ2-7, with a weak D call TRBD2 (5 bases). V lost 5 bases and J lost 1, with 21 bases in between. Per germline, CDR1 SGHAT and CDR2 FQNNGV. CDR3 length: 17 amino acids. CDR3 protein: CASSPIPPGRRSYEQYF. Here the CDR3 DNA reads TGTGCCAGCAGCCCCATCCCCCCCGGCAGGAGGTCCTACGAGCAGTACTTC.